The 24 T cell receptor beta chains in this list originate from one sample, sequenced in a study of CD8 T cells in Susac syndrome. Random hexamers were used to reverse transcribe the RNA input (0.5 to 1 ug). MiXCR, run by TCRdb on the immunoSEQ multiplex PCR reads, gives a single entry per CDR3 protein. The repertoire holds about 200,000 distinct CDR3 sequences, with roughly 94% as singletons. The source material was CD4+ T cells from PBMCs. All receptors come from a human donor in good health.

The chain uses TRBV20-1 and TRBJ2-7; a possible D gene is TRBD1 (6 bases). The V end lost 2 bases, the J end lost 6 bases, and 14 bases lay between the germline ends. The CDR3 covers 13 residues. Germline CDR1 is DFQATT and CDR2 is SNEGSKA (reference sequence). The CDR3 spells CSARITGFGEQYF. The CDR3 nucleotides read TGCAGTGCTAGAATAACAGGGTTTGGCGAGCAGTACTTC.

This chain joins TRBV29-1 and TRBJ2-1; the D gene is possibly TRBD1 (6 bases). V shed 8 bases and J shed 6 bases, with 20 bases lying between them. CDR3 length: 14 amino acids. Germline V gene data show CDR1 as SQVTM and CDR2 as ANQGSEA. The CDR3 is CSLARAGAVNEQFF. Here the CDR3 DNA reads TGCAGCCTTGCGAGGGCAGGGGCAGTCAATGAGCAGTTCTTC.

The chain has TRBV20-1 and TRBJ2-7, with 7 bases aligning to TRBD1. Germline assignment: CDR1 DFQATT and CDR2 SNEGSKA (reference sequence). The CDR3 extends over 16 amino acids. Germline trimming cut 4 bases from V and 2 bases from J; bases unmatched to any gene: 14. The CDR3 is CSANRARTGTTYEQYV. CDR3 DNA sequence: TGCAGTGCTAATAGAGCAAGGACAGGAACAACCTACGAGCAGTACGTC.

Regarding this clonotype: One junction end does not reproduce the germline sequence, and a read error may be involved. This rearrangement joins TRBV3-1 to TRBJ1-2; the D gene is possibly TRBD1 (6 bases). CDR3 size: 15 residues. Germline-derived CDR1 and CDR2 are LGHDT and YNNKEL (reference sequence). CDR3 DNA: TGCGCCAGCAGCCAAGGTCCGACAGGATTCTATGGCTACACCTTC. It yields the protein CASSQGPTGFYGYTF.

In nucleotides, the CDR3 is TGCAGCGTTAAAGCGGGAGGAGATAATGAGCAGTTCTTC. Translation: CSVKAGGDNEQFF. V is TRBV29-1 and J is TRBJ2-1, with 9 nucleotides matching TRBD2. This CDR3 spans 13 amino acids. V dropped 5 bases and J dropped 7; count of bases not matched to a gene: 6. Germline lookup yields CDR1 SQVTM and CDR2 ANQGSEA.

V usage is TRBV29-1 and J usage is TRBJ1-6; maybe TRBD1 (6 bases). The length of the CDR3 is 14 residues. Germline CDR1 and CDR2: SQVTM and ANQGSEA. Trimming stripped 4 bases from V and 5 bases from J, with 12 bases between. CDR3 sequence (DNA): TGCAGCGTTGCGGACAGCAATAATAATTCACCCCTCCACTTT. Protein: CSVADSNNNSPLHF.

The chain recombines TRBV3-1 with TRBJ1-3, with no clear D. The CDR3 covers 16 residues. Trimming took off 4 bases at V and 0 bases at J, with 13 bases between the two ends. CDR1 LGHDT and CDR2 YNNKEL come from the germline V gene (reference sequence). CDR3 loop: CASSRTQSSSGNTIYF. The CDR3 nucleotides are TGTGCCAGCAGCCGAACCCAGTCAAGCTCTGGAAACACCATATATTTT.

In nucleotides, the CDR3 is TGTGCCAGCAGCTTAGGGGCCATGAATTCACCCCTCCACTTT. Translated, it gives CASSLGAMNSPLHF. The J gene is TRBJ1-6, the V gene TRBV11-2; D ambiguous. From germline, CDR1 is SGHAT and CDR2 FQNNGV. The CDR3 runs to 14 residues. Deletions cut 1 base from V and 7 bases from J, with 8 bases between. The entire variable domain, with the rest obtained from reference TRBV11-2 and TRBJ1-6, is as follows: EAGVAQSPRYKIIEKRQSVAFWCNPISGHATLYWYQQILGQGPKLLIQFQNNGVVDDSQLPKDRFSAERLKGVDSTLKIQPAKLEDSAVYLCASSLGAMNSPLHFGNGTRLTVT.

This chain joins TRBV30 and TRBJ1-5; D not certain. The ends were cut back, 0 bases at V and 1 base at J, with 4 bases in the middle. CDR3 length: 13 amino acids. Germline CDR1 GTSNPN, CDR2 SVGIG (reference sequence). The CDR3 DNA is TGTGCCTGGAGTGTACGCAGCAATCAGCCCCAGCATTTT. It specifies CAWSVRSNQPQHF.

As DNA, the CDR3 is TGTGCCAGCAGCTTAGTCGGCTACCTTGCCTACAATGAGCAGTTCTTC. Translating gives CASSLVGYLAYNEQFF. The rearrangement uses TRBV7-9 and TRBJ2-1, with unresolved D. V lost 1 base and J 2 bases, leaving 12 bases between the germline ends. The germline CDR1 and CDR2 sequences are SEHNR and FQNEAQ (reference sequence). This CDR3 has 16 residues. The full variable domain, with the rest looked up from reference TRBV7-9 and TRBJ2-1, is DTGVSQNPRHKITKRGQNVTFRCDPISEHNRLYWYRQTLGQGPEFLTYFQNEAQLEKSRLLSDRFSAERPKGSFSTLEIQRTEQGDSAMYLCASSLVGYLAYNEQFFGPGTRLTVL.

The rearrangement uses TRBV27 and TRBJ2-5, with D perhaps TRBD2 (6 bases). V was clipped by 5 bases and J by 5 bases, with 30 bases between them. The CDR3 covers 19 residues. Germline values: CDR1 MNHEY, CDR2 SMNVEV (reference sequence). CDR3 in amino acids: CASSELGLGITGGDETQYF. The CDR3 DNA reads as TGTGCCAGCAGTGAGCTCGGCCTAGGGATAACGGGCGGGGACGAGACCCAGTACTTC.

The J gene is TRBJ2-3, the V gene TRBV3-1; 9 positions agree with TRBD2. V lost 0 bases, J lost 8 bases, and 9 bases stayed unmatched. This CDR3 has 16 amino acids. Germline V gives CDR1 LGHDT, CDR2 YNNKEL (reference sequence). CDR3 sequence (DNA): TGTGCCAGCAGCCAAGAGGTAGCGGGGGCGACGGGTACGCAGTATTTT. Its protein is CASSQEVAGATGTQYF.

V is TRBV3-1 and J is TRBJ1-2, with D unclear. V lost 1 base, J lost 4 bases, and 13 bases lay in between. Germline V CDR1 and CDR2: LGHDT, YNNKEL (reference sequence). The CDR3 contains 15 residues. Here the CDR3 reads CASSQGGSYSYGYTF. In DNA, the CDR3 is TGTGCCAGCAGCCAAGGTGGCAGCTACTCCTATGGCTACACCTTC. Filled out from reference TRBV3-1 and TRBJ1-2, the complete variable domain reads DTAVSQTPKYLVTQMGNDKSIKCEQNLGHDTMYWYKQDSKKFLKIMFSYNNKELIINETVPNRFSPKSPDKAHLNLHINSLELGDSAVYFCASSQGGSYSYGYTFGSGTRLTVV.

J is TRBJ1-6 and V is TRBV15; 11 bases line up with TRBD1. The CDR3 runs to 17 residues. Trimming removed 4 bases from V and 9 bases from J; junction bases left unmatched: 11. Looked up from germline, CDR1 is LNHNV and CDR2 is YYDKDF (reference sequence). The CDR3 nucleotides are TGTGCCACCAGCACCGATCTCTGGGACAGGGGGAGTTCACCCCTCCACTTT. It translates to CATSTDLWDRGSSPLHF.

This chain joins TRBV29-1 and TRBJ2-1, with 7 bases that match TRBD2. Per germline, CDR1 SQVTM and CDR2 ANQGSEA. V trimming: 6 bases; J trimming: 3 bases; junction bases outside the gene matches: 8. There are 14 residues in the CDR3. The CDR3 here is CSVVESGDYNEQFF. As DNA, the CDR3 is TGCAGCGTGGTAGAAAGCGGGGACTACAATGAGCAGTTCTTC.

The V call is TRBV20-1, the J call TRBJ1-5; D is undetermined. Trimming cost V 6 bases and J 9 bases, with 27 bases left between them. The length of the CDR3 is 16 residues. Germline V gene lookup returns CDR1 DFQATT and CDR2 SNEGSKA (reference sequence). CDR3 amino acids: CSAPLGQEGVLGPQHF. The CDR3 DNA reads as TGCAGTGCCCCCTTAGGGCAGGAAGGCGTGTTAGGGCCCCAGCATTTT.

This chain joins TRBV27 and TRBJ2-5; TRBD1 or TRBD2 may be the D gene (6 bases each). Between the trimmed V and J ends, which lost 2 bases and 5 bases, there was a span of 15 bases. CDR1 MNHEY and CDR2 SMNVEV come from the germline V gene (reference sequence). The CDR3 extends over 15 amino acids. The CDR3 protein is CASSLGGGVMETQYF. CDR3 DNA: TGTGCCAGCAGTTTAGGAGGGGGAGTCATGGAGACCCAGTACTTC.

This clonotype was counted a few times. The J gene is TRBJ2-1, the V gene TRBV5-1; D is unresolved. Trimming removed 0 bases at V and 8 bases at J, with 6 bases between. Germline V gives CDR1 SGHRS, CDR2 YFSETQ. This CDR3 contains 12 residues. The CDR3 protein is CASSLAGYEQFF. CDR3 coding DNA: TGCGCCAGCAGCTTGGCTGGCTATGAGCAGTTCTTC.

The chain recombines TRBV23-1 with TRBJ2-7, with D perhaps TRBD1 (5 bases). TRBV23-1 is designated an ORF whose function remains uncertain. The CDR3 totals 13 residues. Between the trimmed V and J ends, which lost 3 bases and 4 bases, there was a span of 10 bases. The CDR3 nucleotides are TGCGCCAGCAGTCACCGCGACAGATACGAGCAGTACGTC. Translating it yields CASSHRDRYEQYV.

The chain carries TRBV30 and TRBJ1-2; TRBD1 agrees at 8 bases. The CDR3 loop spans 17 amino acids. From germline, CDR1 is GTSNPN and CDR2 SVGIG (reference sequence). The V segment lost 1 base and the J segment 1 base; nucleotides outside the gene matches: 11. The DNA for the CDR3 is TGTGCCTGGAGTGCTCCCCTCGGACAGGGACTTAACTATGGCTACACCTTC. Translation: CAWSAPLGQGLNYGYTF. Complete variable domain (other parts from reference TRBV30 and TRBJ1-2): SQTIHQWPATLVQPVGSPLSLECTVEGTSNPNLYWYRQAAGRGLQLLFYSVGIGQISSEVPQNLSASRPQDRQFILSSKKLLLSDSGFYLCAWSAPLGQGLNYGYTFGSGTRLTVV.

The chain recombines TRBV7-2 with TRBJ1-1; D unclear. The CDR3 spans 14 residues. The germline CDR1 and CDR2 sequences are SGHTA and FQGNSA. V was clipped by 6 bases and J by 1 base, with 12 bases between them. The CDR3 DNA sequence: TGTGCCAGCAGTTCAGACCTAGAGAACACTGAAGCTTTCTTT. Amino acids: CASSSDLENTEAFF.

The chain uses TRBV29-1 and TRBJ2-7; D may be TRBD2 (6 bases). This CDR3 spans 13 amino acids. CDR1 and CDR2 from the germline V gene are SQVTM and ANQGSEA. CDR3: CTGYRDSTYEQYV. As DNA, the CDR3 is TGCACCGGGTACCGGGACTCCACCTACGAGCAGTACGTC.

The CDR3 here is CASSLVVAGGPDTQYF. The CDR3 nucleotides read TGTGCCAGCAGCTTGGTCGTCGCCGGGGGGCCAGATACGCAGTATTTT. V usage is TRBV5-4 and J usage is TRBJ2-3; D might be TRBD2 (7 bases). The ends were cut back, 0 bases at V and 4 bases at J, with 15 bases in the middle. CDR3 length equals 16 residues. Germline CDR1 and CDR2: SGHNT and YYREEE (reference sequence). The variable domain in full, completed from reference TRBV5-4 and TRBJ2-3, reads ETGVTQSPTHLIKTRGQQVTLRCSSQSGHNTVSWYQQALGQGPQFIFQYYREEENGRGNFPPRFSGLQFPNYSSELNVNALELDDSALYLCASSLVVAGGPDTQYFGPGTRLTVL.

The J gene is TRBJ1-1, the V gene TRBV5-4; D unclear. The V end was cut by 1 base, the J end by 4 bases, with 8 bases between. The CDR3 totals 13 residues. Germline-derived CDR1 and CDR2 are SGHNT and YYREEE (reference sequence). CDR3 nucleotide sequence: TGTGCCAGCAGCTTGTTAGGCGCCACTGAAGCTTTCTTT. Its protein product is CASSLLGATEAFF.